Listed here are 27 T cell receptor beta chains from one sample, sequenced in a study of spatial heterogeneity in lung cancer (dated by TCRdb to between 2018 and 2020). Antigens of these TCRs are unknown. Libraries were constructed by 5' RACE. The instrument given in TCRdb is NextSeq 500. TCRdb itself trimmed the public reads at Q25 with fastp, ran MiXCR and retained productive beta chains. Every entry covers one CDR3 protein and lists the most common genes and DNA from its rows. Present in this sample are 12,000 to 15,000 distinct CDR3 sequences, about 4.5% of which were seen just once. Jointly, the top ten make up around 17% of the sample. Overall study results and their limits: A correlation was observed between the number of expanded intratumoral alpha and beta TCRs and the tumor nonsynonymous mutation count.

Per the publication, the time point label means: sample taken at primary tumor resection. The sample here was lung tumor tissue, taken at surgery. These TCRs come from a female donor with early-stage non-small cell lung cancer.

Of note for this clonotype: This beta chain is a stray sequence in a library constructed for alpha chains; its clone size is not meaningful. V gene TRBV3-1 combines with J gene TRBJ2-3; 14 nucleotides line up with TRBD2. The CDR3 runs 17 residues. Germline CDR1 LGHDT, CDR2 YNNKEL (reference sequence). V dropped 0 bases and J dropped 3; count of bases not matched to a gene: 2. The CDR3 loop is CASSQDRTSGGTDTQYF. The CDR3 coding sequence is TGTGCCAGCAGCCAAGACAGGACTAGCGGGGGGACAGATACGCAGTATTTT.

In its sample, this clonotype ranks as medium-sized. Since it is a stray read in a library aimed at alpha chains, this beta chain has a size that is not meaningful. The rearrangement links TRBV30 to TRBJ1-2; 7 bases agree with TRBD1. The germline CDR1 and CDR2 sequences are GTSNPN and SVGIG (reference sequence). The CDR3 runs 14 residues. After removal of 5 bases from V and 5 bases from J, the junction contained 11 bases not matched to a gene. This chain's CDR3 is CAWLDRQKGYGYTF. The CDR3 DNA reads as TGTGCCTGGTTGGACAGGCAAAAAGGGTATGGCTACACCTTC.

Concerning this clonotype: Found in a library prepared for alpha chains, this beta chain is an off-target read, and its abundance has little meaning. The V call is TRBV20-1, the J call TRBJ1-5, with a weak D call TRBD1 (6 bases). The V end was cut by 4 bases, the J end by 3 bases, with 10 bases between. The CDR3 contains 13 residues. The V gene's germline CDR1 is DFQATT and CDR2 SNEGSKA (reference sequence). CDR3 nucleotide sequence: TGCAGTGCTACCGGGACATCCAATCAGCCCCAGCATTTT. As protein: CSATGTSNQPQHF.

Sample share makes this clonotype medium-sized (0.01 to 0.1%). A library made for alpha chains picked up this beta chain off target, so its size means little. The chain employs TRBV5-1 and TRBJ2-7; a weak D match, TRBD2 (7 bases). The CDR3 sequence is 16 residues long. The ends were cut back, 4 bases at V and 1 base at J, with 18 bases in the middle. Per the germline V gene, CDR1 is SGHRS and CDR2 is YFSETQ. The CDR3: CASSPRGGGLSYEQYF. CDR3 in DNA: TGCGCCAGCAGCCCTCGTGGGGGGGGCCTTTCCTACGAGCAGTACTTC.

In its sample, this clonotype was seen many times. Being off target in a library aimed at alpha chains, this beta chain has a size of little meaning. Here the CDR3 DNA reads TGCGCCAGCAGCCAAGATGGGTTGGATACGCAGTATTTT. Encoded protein: CASSQDGLDTQYF. The gene calls are TRBV4-1 and TRBJ2-3; D remains unclear. Germline V lookup: CDR1 MGHRA, CDR2 YSYEKL. Trimming took 0 bases from V and 6 from J, leaving 7 bases between them. The CDR3 runs to 13 residues.

This clonotype was recorded many times. This beta chain turned up in a library designed for alpha chains; as an off-target read, its abundance says little. The rearrangement links TRBV18 to TRBJ2-3; the D is unclear. The V end lost 2 bases, the J end lost 0 bases, and 6 bases lay between the germline ends. The germline V gene has CDR1 KGHSH and CDR2 LQKENI. The CDR3 is 14 amino acids. As DNA, the CDR3 is TGTGCCAGCTCACCAATCGAAAGCACAGATACGCAGTATTTT. Translating it yields CASSPIESTDTQYF.

In this sample, this clonotype turned up many times. This beta chain represents an off-target read in a library built for alpha chains; its size is of limited meaning. CDR3 region: CASIGDNLNTEAFF. The CDR3 DNA follows: TGCGCCAGCATAGGAGACAACTTGAACACTGAAGCTTTCTTT. This rearrangement joins TRBV5-1 to TRBJ1-1; D is unresolved. V dropped 6 bases and J dropped 0 bases, with 12 bases sitting between them. The CDR3 is made up of 14 amino acids. Germline assignment: CDR1 SGHRS and CDR2 YFSETQ.

Notes on this clonotype: One junction end disagrees with the germline gene, perhaps due to a read error. Found in a library prepared for alpha chains, this beta chain is an off-target read, and its abundance has little meaning. V is TRBV11-2 and J is TRBJ2-3, with TRBD1 as a possible D gene (5 bases). Germline V lookup: CDR1 SGHAT, CDR2 FQNNGV. This CDR3 is built from 13 residues. CDR3 nucleotide sequence: TGTGCCAGCAGCCACCTTAGGGGCTATACGCATTATTTT. The encoded protein is CASSHLRGYTHYF.

This clonotype was found many times. This beta chain is off target for a library built for alpha chains, so its abundance means little. This chain links TRBV18 with TRBJ1-1; TRBD1 matches 9 bases. J gave up 2 bases and V 3 bases, and 4 bases lay outside the gene matches. The germline V gene has CDR1 KGHSH and CDR2 LQKENI. The CDR3 consists of 15 residues. The CDR3 is CASSPDRGTNTEAFF. The CDR3 nucleotides are TGTGCCAGCTCACCGGACAGGGGTACCAACACTGAAGCTTTCTTT. Looking up the rest from reference TRBV18 and TRBJ1-1 gives the full variable domain: NAGVMQNPRHLVRRRGQEARLRCSPMKGHSHVYWYRQLPEEGLKFMVYLQKENIIDESGMPKERFSAEFPKEGPSILRIQQVVRGDSAAYFCASSPDRGTNTEAFFGQGTRLTVV.

This clonotype was seen repeatedly, ten times or more. This beta chain represents an off-target read in a library built for alpha chains; its size is of limited meaning. The V call is TRBV7-2, the J call TRBJ1-6; D perhaps matches TRBD1 (5 bases). The V end was cut by 3 bases, the J end by 0 bases, with 9 bases between. The length of the CDR3 is 16 residues. Germline values: CDR1 SGHTA, CDR2 FQGNSA. This chain's CDR3 is CASSLRGGSYNSPLHF. CDR3 nucleotide sequence: TGTGCCAGCAGCTTGCGTGGGGGCTCCTATAATTCACCCCTCCACTTT.

There are many counts of this clonotype. This beta chain lies outside the target of a library built for alpha chains; its clone size means little. The chain is built from TRBV7-9 and TRBJ2-1; D tentatively fits TRBD1 or TRBD2 (5 bases each). V gave up 3 bases and J gave up 4 bases, with 13 bases separating them. CDR3 size: 15 residues. CDR1 is SEHNR and CDR2 is FQNEAQ in the germline V gene (reference sequence). CDR3 loop: CASSFPGTDYNEQFF. CDR3 nucleotide sequence: TGTGCCAGCAGCTTTCCCGGGACGGATTACAATGAGCAGTTCTTC.

This clonotype was seen many times. Little can be read into the size of this beta chain, an off-target read in a library designed for alpha chains. The CDR3 is CASSLTGAEAFF. CDR3 DNA sequence: TGTGCCAGCAGCCTGACAGGGGCTGAAGCTTTCTTT. The chain carries TRBV3-1 and TRBJ1-1; 8 nucleotides line up with TRBD1. This CDR3 region has 12 residues. J lost 6 bases, V lost 4 bases, and 1 base had no gene match. Germline CDR1 and CDR2: LGHDT and YNNKEL (reference sequence).

This clonotype was observed many times. This beta chain was picked up by a library intended for alpha chains and is off target, so its count carries little meaning. The CDR3: CASSLVRAGEQYF. CDR3 in DNA: TGTGCCAGCAGCTTAGTTCGGGCGGGGGAGCAGTACTTC. The J gene is TRBJ2-7, the V gene TRBV13; TRBD2 is a possible D gene (6 bases). V lost 1 base and J lost 7, with 11 bases in between. Germline V lookup: CDR1 PRHDT, CDR2 FYEKMQ (reference sequence). The CDR3 sequence is 13 residues long.

In the case of this clonotype: A library prepared for alpha chains yielded this beta chain as an off-target read; its size is of little meaning. This chain joins TRBV7-2 and TRBJ2-7; maybe TRBD1 (6 bases). Germline V gene sequence: CDR1 SGHTA, CDR2 FQGNSA. V lost 4 bases and J lost 6, with 13 bases in between. The CDR3 is 13 amino acids. CDR3 loop: CASSSITGIEQYF. The CDR3 DNA reads as TGTGCCAGCAGCTCGATCACAGGGATCGAGCAGTACTTC.

The table lists this clonotype with a few counts. This beta chain is a stray read from a library made for alpha chains; its abundance is not meaningful. This chain links TRBV9 with TRBJ2-3; TRBD1 or TRBD2 may be the D gene (6 bases each). V lost 0 bases and J lost 4, with 18 bases in between. This CDR3 has 17 residues. The germline gives CDR1 SGDLS, CDR2 YYNGEE. In nucleotides, the CDR3 is TGTGCCAGCAGCGTAGATCGGAATTTAAGGGGGGCAGATACGCAGTATTTT. Translating it yields CASSVDRNLRGADTQYF.

This clonotype was recorded at least ten times. This beta chain slipped into a library made for alpha chains as a stray read, so its size is not meaningful. The chain uses TRBV18 and TRBJ1-1; TRBD1 matches 7 bases. CDR3 length: 15 amino acids. Germline assignment: CDR1 KGHSH and CDR2 LQKENI. Germline trimming cut 0 bases from V and 0 bases from J; bases unmatched to any gene: 1. CDR3: CASSPPDRLNTEAFF. The CDR3 coding sequence is TGTGCCAGCTCACCACCGGACAGGTTGAACACTGAAGCTTTCTTT.

This clonotype came up many times. This beta chain lies outside the target of a library built for alpha chains; its clone size means little. The chain recombines TRBV5-1 with TRBJ2-5, with a possible D match to TRBD1 (5 bases). The V gene lost 4 bases and the J gene lost 1 base, with 8 bases spanning the gap. Germline V gene lookup returns CDR1 SGHRS and CDR2 YFSETQ. The CDR3 extends over 13 amino acids. The DNA of the CDR3 is TGCGCCAGCAGCAACCAGGGCCAAGAGACCCAGTACTTC. Residues: CASSNQGQETQYF.

This clonotype showed up many times. The library was built for alpha chains, so this beta chain is an off-target read and its size means little. The chain joins TRBV18 to TRBJ1-5; TRBD1 is a possible D gene (6 bases). Looked up from germline, CDR1 is KGHSH and CDR2 is LQKENI. V was shortened by 2 bases and J by 4 bases, with 18 bases between the two germline ends. The CDR3 length is 17 residues. CDR3 amino acids: CASSPSLTGWGNQPQHF. The DNA for the CDR3 is TGTGCCAGCTCACCAAGTCTTACAGGGTGGGGGAATCAGCCCCAGCATTTT.

Many counts were recorded for this clonotype. This beta chain appears as a stray read in a library generated for alpha chains; its size is not informative. The chain is built from TRBV5-1 and TRBJ1-2, with TRBD1 as a possible D gene (5 bases). V was shortened by 3 bases and J by 2 bases, with 17 bases between the two germline ends. Germline V gene data show CDR1 as SGHRS and CDR2 as YFSETQ. The CDR3 consists of 16 residues. The CDR3 coding sequence is TGCGCCAGCAGCTCCGGGCACAGGTACTTCAACTATGGCTACACCTTC. It codes for CASSSGHRYFNYGYTF.

This clonotype was detected ten times or more. Being off target in a library aimed at alpha chains, this beta chain has a size of little meaning. The chain uses TRBV19 and TRBJ2-5; 10 bases match TRBD2. The germline V gene has CDR1 LNHDA and CDR2 SQIVND (reference sequence). CDR3 length: 14 amino acids. Trimming at V came to 6 bases and at J to 6 bases, leaving 7 bases not matched to a gene. In DNA form, the CDR3 reads TGTGCCAGTAGAGGGGTAGCGGGGGGCAAGACCCAGTACTTC. Its translation: CASRGVAGGKTQYF.

This clonotype was observed at least ten times. This beta chain was picked up by a library intended for alpha chains and is off target, so its count carries little meaning. This sequence joins TRBV7-8 and TRBJ2-3; D unresolved. Germline CDR1 and CDR2: SGHVS and FQNEAQ. With 3 bases removed from V and 2 bases from J, the gap between germline ends came to 15 bases. The CDR3 length is 16 residues. The CDR3 loop is CASSFQGFGATDTQYF. The CDR3 DNA is TGTGCCAGCAGCTTTCAAGGGTTTGGAGCCACAGATACGCAGTATTTT.

This clonotype occurred many times. This beta chain appears as a stray read in a library generated for alpha chains; its size is not informative. The chain carries TRBV5-6 and TRBJ2-2; tentative D call: TRBD1 (6 bases). This CDR3 contains 16 residues. Germline lookup yields CDR1 SGHDT and CDR2 YYEEEE. The germline V and J ends were trimmed by 7 bases and 2 bases, with 18 bases remaining between them. The CDR3 is CASRTRGQGNTGELFF. In DNA form, the CDR3 reads TGTGCCAGCCGGACACGGGGACAAGGCAACACCGGGGAGCTGTTTTTT.

This clonotype was recorded many times. This beta chain is off target for a library built for alpha chains, so its abundance means little. The chain uses TRBV19 and TRBJ1-4; weak D call: TRBD1 (6 bases). Looked up from germline, CDR1 is LNHDA and CDR2 is SQIVND (reference sequence). The CDR3 is made up of 14 amino acids. Trimming removed 8 bases at V and 6 bases at J, with 16 bases between. Here the CDR3 DNA reads TGTGCCAGTGCAGAGAGGGGGTTGGATGAAAAACTGTTTTTT. Residues: CASAERGLDEKLFF.

This clonotype has a count of ten or more. This beta chain is a stray sequence in a library constructed for alpha chains; its clone size is not meaningful. The rearrangement links TRBV20-1 to TRBJ1-5; D gene ambiguous. Trimming shortened V by 2 bases and J by 1 base, and 3 bases separated the two germline ends. Per the germline V gene, CDR1 is DFQATT and CDR2 is SNEGSKA (reference sequence). The CDR3 is made up of 12 amino acids. CDR3: CSARWSNQPQHF. The CDR3 coding sequence is TGCAGTGCTAGATGGAGCAATCAGCCCCAGCATTTT.

This clonotype is deemed medium-sized (0.01 to 0.1%). Since the library was made to target alpha chains, this beta chain is a stray read and its abundance is not meaningful. The chain recombines TRBV4-2 with TRBJ1-2; 7 bases match TRBD1. With V trimmed by 0 bases and J by 4 bases, 5 bases remained unmatched. Germline values: CDR1 LGHNA, CDR2 YNFKEQ. The CDR3 is made up of 15 amino acids. CDR3 in amino acids: CASSQDRGGGYGYTF. The CDR3 DNA reads TGTGCCAGCAGCCAAGATCGAGGGGGCGGCTATGGCTACACCTTC.

This clonotype was recorded at least ten times. This beta chain is an unintended read in a library built for alpha chains; its size means little. This chain connects TRBV18 to TRBJ2-7, with D perhaps TRBD1 (5 bases). Germline V gene lookup returns CDR1 KGHSH and CDR2 LQKENI. The V end lost 3 bases, the J end lost 3 bases, and 12 bases lay between the germline ends. This CDR3 has 14 residues. Written as DNA, the CDR3 is TGTGCCAGCTCACCGGGGTCAGGGCGCTACGAGCAGTACTTC. Protein sequence: CASSPGSGRYEQYF.

A word on this clonotype: A clone one base away is much larger, so this may be a read error. Since the library was made to target alpha chains, this beta chain is a stray read and its abundance is not meaningful. V is TRBV7-2 and J is TRBJ1-1; D ambiguous. The CDR3 is made up of 9 amino acids. Trimming removed 11 bases from V and 5 bases from J, with 6 bases in between. From germline, CDR1 is SGHTA and CDR2 FQGNSA. CDR3 in DNA: TGTGCCCCGCGGACTGAAGCTTTCTTT. The encoded protein is CAPRTEAFF. Full variable domain (outside the CDR3, taken from reference TRBV7-2 and TRBJ1-1): GAGVSQSPSNKVTEKGKDVELRCDPISGHTALYWYRQSLGQGLEFLIYFQGNSAPDKSGLPSDRFSAERTGGSVSTLTIQRTQQEDSAVYLCAPRTEAFFGQGTRLTVV.